Following are 26 T cell receptor beta chains from one sample sequenced in a study of blood T cell repertoires in COVID-19. Clones were sequenced by immunoSEQ multiplex PCR, and TCRdb holds only the in-frame ones, with some missing. This sample has roughly 29,000 clones, with 70% to 90% found just once. The sample consisted of peripheral blood. All receptors come from a woman of 80 years or more with COVID-19, enrolled during active disease.

The V gene is TRBV18, the J gene TRBJ2-7, with 9 bases fitting TRBD1. Germline CDR1 reads KGHSH; CDR2 reads LQKENI. V lost 6 bases to trimming and J lost 0 bases; unmatched junction nucleotides: 0. CDR3 length equals 13 residues. The CDR3 DNA sequence: TGTGCCAGCTCGGACAGGGGCTCCTACGAGCAGTACTTC. It translates to CASSDRGSYEQYF.

V gene TRBV3-1 (or the pseudogene TRBV3-2) combines with J gene TRBJ1-1; 10 bases match TRBD1. Looked up from germline, CDR1 is LGHDT and CDR2 is YNNKEL (reference sequence). CDR3 length equals 16 residues. V dropped 4 bases and J dropped 3; count of bases not matched to a gene: 8. The CDR3 DNA is TGTGCCAGCAGCCGATTGGGGACAGGGGAGCACACTGAAGCTTTCTTT. This codes for CASSRLGTGEHTEAFF.

V usage is TRBV3-1 (or the pseudogene TRBV3-2) and J usage is TRBJ1-4; no clear D. The CDR3 length is 15 residues. Germline values: CDR1 LGHDT, CDR2 YNNKEL (reference sequence). The V end was cut by 0 bases, the J end by 7 bases, with 12 bases between. CDR3 amino acids: CASSQDYGVSEKLFF. The DNA for the CDR3 is TGTGCCAGCAGCCAAGACTACGGGGTCAGTGAAAAACTGTTTTTT.

The V and J genes are TRBV9 and TRBJ2-3; TRBD1 might be the D (7 bases). V was clipped by 0 bases and J by 3 bases, with 11 bases between them. Germline CDR1 SGDLS, CDR2 YYNGEE. This CDR3 comprises 15 residues. The CDR3 DNA reads as TGTGCCAGCAGCGTAGGGACAGGAGGGACAGATACGCAGTATTTT. Encoded protein: CASSVGTGGTDTQYF.

The rearrangement joins TRBV10-3 to TRBJ2-7, with 9 nucleotides matching TRBD1. Looked up from germline, CDR1 is ENHRY and CDR2 is SYGVKD. The CDR3 is 13 amino acids. V shed 6 bases and J 2 bases; nucleotides not matched to a gene: 2. The CDR3 nucleotides are TGTGCCATCAGACAGGGGGCTGCCTACGAGCAGTACTTC. Amino acid sequence: CAIRQGAAYEQYF.

This rearrangement joins TRBV9 to TRBJ2-2; D uncertain. V dropped 1 base and J dropped 5 bases, with 6 bases sitting between them. The germline CDR1 and CDR2 sequences are SGDLS and YYNGEE. The CDR3 length is 13 residues. The CDR3 nucleotides read TGTGCCAGCAGCGTACTCAGGACCGGGGAGCTGTTTTTT. As protein: CASSVLRTGELFF.

This chain links TRBV5-1 with TRBJ2-3, with 9 bases aligning to TRBD1. CDR1 is SGHRS and CDR2 is YFSETQ in the germline V gene. This CDR3 is built from 17 residues. Trimming at V came to 4 bases and at J to 5 bases, leaving 14 bases not matched to a gene. The CDR3: CASSRRTGGALVDTQYF. CDR3 DNA: TGCGCCAGCAGCCGGCGTACAGGGGGCGCTTTGGTAGATACGCAGTATTTT.

The CDR3 nucleotides read TGTGCCACCAACCCGGGGGGCAATCAGCCCCAGCATTTT. The encoded protein is CATNPGGNQPQHF. This chain connects TRBV15 to TRBJ1-5, with a tentative D call TRBD1 (5 bases). The CDR3 is 13 amino acids. The V gene's germline CDR1 is LNHNV and CDR2 YYDKDF (reference sequence). Trimming pared 7 bases from V and 2 bases from J, leaving 9 bases between.

This chain joins TRBV10-1 and TRBJ2-7; 11 nucleotides match TRBD2. The junction had 9 bases not matched to a gene; V was cut back by 5 bases and J by 3 bases. The CDR3 is made up of 16 amino acids. Germline V CDR1 and CDR2: WNHNN, SYGVQD (reference sequence). Written as DNA, the CDR3 is TGCGCCAGCAGTAATCAGACTAGCGGGGATGTCTACGAGCAGTACTTC. It is translated as CASSNQTSGDVYEQYF.

The chain carries TRBV11-3 and TRBJ2-1; perhaps TRBD1 as D (7 bases). This CDR3 region has 15 residues. Germline CDR1 reads SGHNT; CDR2 reads YENEEA. The germline V and J ends were trimmed by 1 base and 4 bases, with 11 bases remaining between them. CDR3 nucleotide sequence: TGTGCCAGCAGCTTAGGCCAGGGGGGATACAATGAGCAGTTCTTC. Translating gives CASSLGQGGYNEQFF. The full variable domain, rest sourced from reference TRBV11-3 and TRBJ2-1, is EAGVVQSPRYKIIEKKQPVAFWCNPISGHNTLYWYLQNLGQGPELLIRYENEEAVDDSQLPKDRFSAERLKGVDSTLKIQPAELGDSAVYLCASSLGQGGYNEQFFGPGTRLTVL.

V usage is TRBV6-2 or TRBV6-3 and J usage is TRBJ1-1; possibly TRBD1 for D (5 bases). From germline, CDR1 is MNHEY and CDR2 SVGEGT. V shed 5 bases and J shed 2 bases, with 9 bases lying between them. This CDR3 is built from 13 residues. CDR3 coding DNA: TGTGCCAGCAGTGGCGACAGCAACACTGAAGCTTTCTTT. This translates into CASSGDSNTEAFF.

The chain recombines TRBV12-5 with TRBJ1-5; D is unresolved. With 7 bases removed from V and 2 bases from J, the gap between germline ends came to 12 bases. This CDR3 spans 14 amino acids. Germline CDR1 LGHNT, CDR2 FRNRAP. DNA of the CDR3: TGTGCTAGTGTACCTTCGAGGGGCAATCAGCCCCAGCATTTT. Amino acid sequence: CASVPSRGNQPQHF.

In its sample, this clone was seen a few times. The chain recombines TRBV3-1 (or the pseudogene TRBV3-2) with TRBJ2-1, with 7 bases that match TRBD1. The germline CDR1 and CDR2 sequences are LGHDT and YNNKEL (reference sequence). The CDR3 loop spans 15 amino acids. V was pared by 4 bases and J by 1 base, with 4 bases of the junction left unmatched. CDR3 region: CASSRETGSYNEQFF. The DNA for the CDR3 is TGTGCCAGCAGCCGGGAGACAGGGTCCTACAATGAGCAGTTCTTC.

The chain links TRBV7-9 to TRBJ1-4, with a tentative D call TRBD1 (5 bases). The CDR3 is made up of 15 amino acids. Germline V CDR1 and CDR2: SEHNR, FQNEAQ (reference sequence). V shed 5 bases and J shed 3 bases, with 13 bases lying between them. The CDR3 DNA reads TGTGCCAGCAGCGGCAAATCAGGGCCTAATGAAAAACTGTTTTTT. Translating it yields CASSGKSGPNEKLFF. Complete variable domain (other parts from reference TRBV7-9 and TRBJ1-4): DTGVSQNPRHKITKRGQNVTFRCDPISEHNRLYWYRQTLGQGPEFLTYFQNEAQLEKSRLLSDRFSAERPKGSFSTLEIQRTEQGDSAMYLCASSGKSGPNEKLFFGSGTQLSVL.

This chain uses TRBV5-1 with TRBJ1-4; 10 positions agree with TRBD1. Germline CDR1 is SGHRS and CDR2 is YFSETQ. The CDR3 extends over 17 amino acids. The V and J ends lost 3 bases and 3 bases, in that order; junction bases with no gene match: 8. The CDR3 nucleotides read TGCGCCAGCAGCTCCGAACACGGACAGGGGGCTAATGAAAAACTGTTTTTT. Its translation is CASSSEHGQGANEKLFF.

The table lists this clone with a count of one. The chain is built from TRBV19 and TRBJ2-5, with 7 positions matching TRBD1. Germline V gene lookup returns CDR1 LNHDA and CDR2 SQIVND (reference sequence). CDR3 length: 14 residues. V trimming: 6 bases; J trimming: 9 bases; junction bases outside the gene matches: 13. CDR3 coding DNA: TGTGCCAGTAGGGGGACAGCCGGTGTCCGGGCCCAGTACTTC. Its protein product is CASRGTAGVRAQYF.

The chain combines TRBV27 with TRBJ2-7, with TRBD1 identical over 9 bases. The junction had 10 bases not matched to a gene; V was cut back by 6 bases and J by 7 bases. Germline V gene lookup returns CDR1 MNHEY and CDR2 SMNVEV (reference sequence). CDR3 length: 14 residues. CDR3 loop: CASRPRDRAGEQYF. The CDR3 bases are TGTGCCAGCAGACCGAGGGACAGGGCGGGGGAGCAGTACTTC.

This clone was picked up a small number of times. The chain employs TRBV4-2 and TRBJ2-2; TRBD1 agrees at 8 bases. V lost 2 bases and J lost 0; bases outside the gene matches: 5. The CDR3 length is 17 residues. CDR1 LGHNA and CDR2 YNFKEQ come from the germline V gene. The chain's CDR3 is CASSQYQGASNTGELFF. CDR3 nucleotide sequence: TGTGCCAGCAGCCAATATCAGGGGGCCTCGAACACCGGGGAGCTGTTTTTT.

This clone was detected once. This chain joins TRBV5-6 and TRBJ2-2; 8 nucleotides align to TRBD1. Germline V gene sequence: CDR1 SGHDT, CDR2 YYEEEE. This CDR3 spans 17 amino acids. V was clipped by 0 bases and J by 4 bases; unmatched bases: 8. CDR3 coding DNA: TGTGCCAGCAGCTTGGTGGGTCAGGGGGCTGGCACCGGGGAGCTGTTTTTT. Amino acid sequence: CASSLVGQGAGTGELFF.

The rearrangement uses TRBV18 and TRBJ1-5; D gene uncertain. The germline V gene encodes CDR1 KGHSH and CDR2 LQKENI. The CDR3 is 14 residues long. The V and J ends lost 6 bases and 1 base respectively, with 10 bases between them. CDR3 sequence reads: CASSQTESNQPQHF. The CDR3 DNA is TGTGCCAGCTCCCAAACAGAGAGCAATCAGCCCCAGCATTTT. Complete variable domain (other parts from reference TRBV18 and TRBJ1-5): NAGVMQNPRHLVRRRGQEARLRCSPMKGHSHVYWYRQLPEEGLKFMVYLQKENIIDESGMPKERFSAEFPKEGPSILRIQQVVRGDSAAYFCASSQTESNQPQHFGDGTRLSIL.

The chain recombines TRBV5-1 with TRBJ2-7; tentatively, D is TRBD2 (6 bases). The CDR3 is made up of 14 amino acids. CDR1 is SGHRS, CDR2 YFSETQ, per germline. V lost 7 bases and J 2 bases, leaving 16 bases between the germline ends. The DNA for the CDR3 is TGCGCCAGCGGCCTTGGAGGGGAAACCTACGAGCAGTACTTC. Translating gives CASGLGGETYEQYF.

The chain uses TRBV6-6 and TRBJ1-4; 7 positions agree with TRBD1. The V gene's germline CDR1 is MNHNY and CDR2 SVGAGI (reference sequence). Trimming took 6 bases from V and 5 from J; bases not matched to a gene: 6. The CDR3 spans 14 residues. The CDR3 here is CASRAGTVNEKLFF. The CDR3 DNA is TGTGCCAGCAGAGCCGGGACAGTCAATGAAAAACTGTTTTTT.

The gene calls are TRBV5-1 and TRBJ2-7; D not certain. Germline V CDR1 and CDR2: SGHRS, YFSETQ. The V end lost 4 bases, the J end lost 2 bases, and 16 bases lay between the germline ends. The CDR3 is 15 residues long. The CDR3 reads CASSPRGTTAYEQYF. The CDR3 nucleotides read TGCGCCAGCAGCCCTCGAGGAACCACGGCCTACGAGCAGTACTTC.

This clone was observed a handful of times. The gene calls are TRBV9 and TRBJ2-7; 8 bases agree with TRBD1. The J segment lost 2 bases and the V segment lost 4 bases, leaving 2 bases of the junction unmatched. Germline values: CDR1 SGDLS, CDR2 YYNGEE. This CDR3 region has 13 residues. CDR3 region: CASSRGQAYEQYF. CDR3 nucleotide sequence: TGTGCCAGCAGCCGGGGACAGGCCTACGAGCAGTACTTC.

The V and J genes are TRBV3-1 (or the pseudogene TRBV3-2) and TRBJ1-3; tentatively, D is TRBD1 (6 bases). Germline V lookup: CDR1 LGHDT, CDR2 YNNKEL (reference sequence). The CDR3 is made up of 17 amino acids. V was pared by 0 bases and J by 4 bases, with 16 bases between. This chain's CDR3 is CASSQDYGGRRGNTIYF. CDR3 sequence (DNA): TGTGCCAGCAGCCAAGATTACGGGGGGCGACGAGGAAACACCATATATTTT.

This chain links TRBV5-1 with TRBJ1-5, with TRBD1 matching 11 bases. Germline V gene lookup returns CDR1 SGHRS and CDR2 YFSETQ. V gave up 3 bases and J gave up 0 bases; unmatched junction bases: 2. The CDR3 sequence is 16 residues long. CDR3 protein: CASSWGTGGSNQPQHF. The CDR3 bases are TGCGCCAGCAGCTGGGGGACAGGGGGTAGCAATCAGCCCCAGCATTTT.